This paragraph reports one TCR beta chain. The sample belongs to a study of shared T cell receptors in the human thymus. This table comes from immunoSEQ multiplex PCR, and its TCRdb copy is limited to in-frame clones, with some not included. The data show under 850,000 clones, approximately 88% seen once. Trimming cost V 6 bases and J 1 base, with 19 bases left between them. Germline V lookup: CDR1 MDHEN, CDR2 SYDVKM. There are 16 residues in the CDR3. These same data were also listed under a study on human thymus T cells. Turning to that study: Donor material was obtained from healthy Finnish infants undergoing corrective surgery for congenital heart defects. The study used thymus tissue resected during corrective heart surgery. In thymic and blood repertoires alike, V and J usage looked biased. Related research described thymic repertoires that were highly overlapping among unrelated individuals.

This TCR was recovered from a boy in the first two years of life with a congenital heart defect. The source material was thymocytes. The gene calls are TRBV28 and TRBJ2-7; the D is unclear. CDR3 residues: CASRRKVNGPSYEQYF. As DNA, the CDR3 is TGTGCCAGCAGACGCAAAGTAAATGGCCCGTCCTACGAGCAGTACTTC.